This TCR beta chain was identified in a study of T cells after posttransplantation cyclophosphamide. Points from the study as a whole: Recipient CMV seropositivity and CMV reactivation strongly tracked TRB clonality.

To note about this clone: Its specificity is not known.

Germline V gene lookup returns CDR1 MGHRA and CDR2 YSYEKL. V was clipped by 4 bases and J by 9 bases, with 19 bases between them. This CDR3 is 15 amino acids long. Clones were read by immunoSEQ multiplex PCR, and TCRdb kept only the in-frame ones, dropping some. The profile shows some 43,000 clones, about 90% of them singletons. Busulfan-fludarabine conditioning, marrow transplant, and cyclophosphamide on days +3 and +4 were administered. The sample here was PBMCs, taken roughly 59 days after allogeneic stem cell transplant with posttransplant cyclophosphamide. The chain uses TRBV4-1 and TRBJ2-1, with a weak D call TRBD2 (7 bases). The receptor was derived from a male patient aged 60-70 years who received an allogeneic stem cell transplant from a related donor and was CMV-positive. Some T cells may have come from the graft donor. The CDR3 DNA is TGCGCCAGCAGCCGGGGAGGGGAGGGAGGGGGTGAGCAGTTCTTC. Translating gives CASSRGGEGGGEQFF.